This passage covers 27 T cell receptor beta chains from one sample sequenced in a study of sequential checkpoint blockade in melanoma (dated by TCRdb to between 2017 and 2020). This sample's treatment or condition label indicates: randomized to nivolumab then ipilimumab (arm A) or the reverse (arm B). Library preparation was by the immunoSEQ multiplex PCR assay. TCRdb holds this immuneACCESS table with in-frame rearrangements only. Some clones are missing; in checked studies, unresolved V genes explain under half, and the rest has no known cause. The sample records some 2,300 clones, around 34% of which are singletons. The top ten clones comprise more than 10% of the sample. The specimen comprised tumor tissue (inferred from file names), sampled from a patient given nivolumab and ipilimumab in sequence. These receptors were collected from a human donor with melanoma.

This clone was counted only a few times. V gene TRBV10-3 combines with J gene TRBJ2-2; D ambiguous. CDR3 length: 14 amino acids. Between the trimmed V and J ends, which lost 0 bases and 4 bases, there was a span of 6 bases. CDR1 and CDR2 from the germline V gene are ENHRY and SYGVKD. In DNA form, the CDR3 reads TGTGCCATCAGTGAGTCGGAAGGCACCGGGGAGCTGTTTTTT. It specifies CAISESEGTGELFF.

By share of the sample, this clone is large. The chain combines TRBV9 with TRBJ2-6, with a possible D match to TRBD1 (5 bases). The germline V and J ends were trimmed by 6 bases and 0 bases, with 13 bases remaining between them. Looked up from germline, CDR1 is SGDLS and CDR2 is YYNGEE. This CDR3 contains 16 residues. For the CDR3, the DNA is TGTGCCAGCAACGGCAGGGCGAACTCTGGGGCCAACGTCCTGACTTTC. This codes for CASNGRANSGANVLTF.

This clone was seen more than once but under ten times. The chain links TRBV4-1 to TRBJ2-3, with D possibly being TRBD1 or TRBD2 (5 bases each). Trimming pared 0 bases from V and 4 bases from J, leaving 11 bases between. The CDR3 is 15 amino acids. Looked up from germline, CDR1 is MGHRA and CDR2 is YSYEKL. Here the CDR3 DNA reads TGCGCCAGCAGCCAAGACGGGGCTCGGGCAGATACGCAGTATTTT. It translates to CASSQDGARADTQYF.

This clone was detected only a few times. The V and J genes are TRBV6-8 and TRBJ1-2, with 7 bases that match TRBD1. Looked up from germline, CDR1 is MNHGY and CDR2 is SAAAGT. The CDR3 is 13 amino acids. The V segment lost 11 bases and the J segment 1 base; nucleotides outside the gene matches: 7. Here the CDR3 reads CAGGDRDNYGYTF. The CDR3 DNA sequence: TGTGCCGGGGGCGACAGGGATAACTATGGCTACACCTTC.

The rearrangement links TRBV6-8 to TRBJ2-3; TRBD1 agrees at 7 bases. The CDR3 sequence is 15 residues long. The germline CDR1 and CDR2 sequences are MNHGY and SAAAGT. Trimming took 5 bases from V and 2 from J; bases not matched to a gene: 7. The CDR3 here is CASSPPGTVTDTQYF. CDR3 bases: TGTGCCAGCAGTCCACCCGGGACAGTCACAGATACGCAGTATTTT.

This clone has just a few counts. CDR3 nucleotide sequence: TGTGCCAGCAGCCAAGTTCTAGCGGGGGTGAACAATGAGCAGTTCTTC. It specifies CASSQVLAGVNNEQFF. The rearrangement links TRBV11-3 to TRBJ2-1, with 10 bases aligning to TRBD2. The J segment lost 5 bases and the V segment lost 5 bases, leaving 9 bases of the junction unmatched. Germline values: CDR1 SGHNT, CDR2 YENEEA. This CDR3 has 16 amino acids.

The V gene is TRBV28, the J gene TRBJ1-5, with a tentative D call TRBD1 (6 bases). The CDR3 has 15 amino acids. V lost 3 bases and J 1 base, leaving 10 bases between the germline ends. Per the germline V gene, CDR1 is MDHEN and CDR2 is SYDVKM. The CDR3 sequence: CASSFRGVSNQPQHF. Written as DNA, the CDR3 is TGTGCCAGCAGTTTCAGGGGTGTGAGCAATCAGCCCCAGCATTTT.

This clone was found a few times. The rearrangement links TRBV9 to TRBJ2-1; 13 nucleotides match TRBD2. Germline values: CDR1 SGDLS, CDR2 YYNGEE. There are 16 residues in the CDR3. Trimming took 0 bases from V and 7 from J; bases not matched to a gene: 4. This CDR3 reads CASSVERLAGGNEQFF. The CDR3 bases are TGTGCCAGCAGCGTAGAGAGACTAGCGGGGGGTAATGAGCAGTTCTTC.

This clone occurred a few times. The chain joins TRBV9 to TRBJ1-2; a possible D gene is TRBD1 (5 bases). The CDR3 covers 13 residues. CDR1 SGDLS and CDR2 YYNGEE come from the germline V gene. Trimming removed 5 bases from V and 4 bases from J, with 12 bases in between. In DNA, the CDR3 is TGTGCCAGCAGAGCCGACAGCCCCTATGGCTACACCTTC. Amino acid sequence: CASRADSPYGYTF.

The rearrangement joins TRBV6-8 to TRBJ1-4; D uncertain. Trimming removed 7 bases from V and 4 bases from J, with 10 bases in between. In germline, CDR1 is MNHGY, CDR2 SAAAGT. The CDR3 covers 13 residues. The DNA of the CDR3 is TGTGCCAGCACTTCAGTGATTAATGAAAAACTGTTTTTT. Amino acid sequence: CASTSVINEKLFF.

The V and J genes are TRBV19 and TRBJ2-4; the match to TRBD2 covers 7 bases. CDR3 length equals 13 residues. V was pared by 3 bases and J by 6 bases, with 2 bases of the junction left unmatched. Germline CDR1 LNHDA, CDR2 SQIVND (reference sequence). The CDR3 loop reads CASSMGGRNIQYF. The CDR3 bases are TGTGCCAGTAGTATGGGCGGGAGAAACATTCAGTACTTC.

The rearrangement uses TRBV6-8 and TRBJ2-2, with D perhaps TRBD2 (5 bases). This CDR3 contains 14 residues. V was clipped by 11 bases and J by 2 bases, with 15 bases between them. Germline CDR1 and CDR2: MNHGY and SAAAGT. The CDR3 DNA reads TGTGCCTCCCGGGGTCAGGAAAACACCGGGGAGCTGTTTTTT. Its protein is CASRGQENTGELFF.

This chain uses TRBV27 with TRBJ2-7; D is unresolved. V lost 5 bases and J lost 5, with 13 bases in between. The CDR3 sequence is 13 residues long. Germline values: CDR1 MNHEY, CDR2 SMNVEV (reference sequence). CDR3 sequence (DNA): TGTGCCAGCAGTCCAGTTTGGAATCACGAGCAGTACTTC. This codes for CASSPVWNHEQYF.

The chain joins TRBV5-1 to TRBJ2-7; 7 bases map to TRBD1. The germline gives CDR1 SGHRS, CDR2 YFSETQ. The CDR3 has 15 residues. The ends lost 6 bases at V and 2 bases at J; junction bases unmatched: 11. The CDR3 DNA is TGCGCCAGCACCATTTCGTCGGGACAGACCTACGAGCAGTACTTC. Translating it yields CASTISSGQTYEQYF.

This chain links TRBV12-5 with TRBJ2-1, with TRBD2 matching over 7 bases. Looked up from germline, CDR1 is LGHNT and CDR2 is FRNRAP. CDR3 size: 14 residues. V lost 7 bases to trimming and J lost 8 bases; unmatched junction nucleotides: 11. The CDR3 nucleotides are TGTGCTAGTGCCCAACGGGGGGTAACCGATGAGCAGTTCTTC. This sequence encodes CASAQRGVTDEQFF.

This clone is categorized as medium-sized (0.01 to 0.1%). The chain recombines TRBV9 with TRBJ2-6; D is possibly TRBD2 (5 bases). Trimming left V 2 bases short and J 4 bases short, with 10 bases between. The CDR3 runs 15 residues. Germline values: CDR1 SGDLS, CDR2 YYNGEE. The CDR3 sequence: CASSVSGAGANVLTF. The DNA for the CDR3 is TGTGCCAGCAGCGTGAGCGGTGCCGGGGCCAACGTCCTGACTTTC.

V and J are TRBV29-1 and TRBJ1-5; no clear D gene. Germline V lookup: CDR1 SQVTM, CDR2 ANQGSEA. The CDR3 has 13 residues. The germline V and J ends were trimmed by 7 bases and 11 bases, with 21 bases remaining between them. CDR3: CSAELGRTGTQHF. The CDR3, as DNA: TGCAGCGCCGAACTTGGGAGAACGGGTACCCAGCATTTT.

This clone was seen a few times. The V gene is TRBV11-3, the J gene TRBJ2-7; D may be TRBD2 (5 bases). Germline V gene lookup returns CDR1 SGHNT and CDR2 YENEEA. The CDR3 is 16 residues long. The V gene lost 5 bases and the J gene lost 3 bases, with 20 bases spanning the gap. CDR3 coding DNA: TGTGCCAGCAGCAAAACCGGGATCGCAACGGGCTACGAGCAGTACTTC. It is translated as CASSKTGIATGYEQYF.

A few counts support this clone. The chain joins TRBV19 to TRBJ2-1, with 10 bases aligning to TRBD1. CDR1 and CDR2 (germline): LNHDA, SQIVND (reference sequence). The ends lost 5 bases at V and 4 bases at J; junction bases unmatched: 5. CDR3 length: 15 residues. The CDR3 reads CASSPGTGVYNEQFF. The CDR3 region has the DNA TGTGCCAGTAGTCCCGGGACAGGGGTATACAATGAGCAGTTCTTC.

V is TRBV6-8 and J is TRBJ1-2; 7 nucleotides line up with TRBD1. The V segment lost 5 bases and the J segment 2 bases; nucleotides outside the gene matches: 2. The CDR3 covers 13 residues. Germline V gene lookup returns CDR1 MNHGY and CDR2 SAAAGT. CDR3 in amino acids: CASSEGQNYGYTF. CDR3 DNA sequence: TGTGCCAGCAGTGAGGGACAGAACTATGGCTACACCTTC.

This chain uses TRBV6-8 with TRBJ2-2, with D perhaps TRBD1 (5 bases). This CDR3 has 13 residues. CDR1 is MNHGY, CDR2 SAAAGT, per germline. V shed 1 base and J shed 6 bases, with 6 bases lying between them. CDR3: CASSYFRAGELFF. DNA for the CDR3: TGTGCCAGCAGTTACTTCAGGGCCGGGGAGCTGTTTTTT.

The chain links TRBV10-3 to TRBJ2-3; D unresolved. V was pared by 5 bases and J by 0 bases, with 9 bases between. CDR3 length: 14 amino acids. Germline CDR1 and CDR2: ENHRY and SYGVKD. The CDR3 DNA sequence: TGTGCCATCAGTCTGACCGAGAGCACAGATACGCAGTATTTT. Its translation: CAISLTESTDTQYF.

This clone was counted a few times. The V and J genes are TRBV6-7 and TRBJ2-7; no firm D call. TRBV6-7 is an ORF, and what it does is uncertain. The CDR3 spans 11 residues. The V gene lost 6 bases and the J gene lost 7 bases, with 10 bases spanning the gap. CDR3 loop: CASSAMWEQYF. CDR3 nucleotide sequence: TGTGCCAGCAGCGCAATGTGGGAGCAGTACTTC.

In its sample, this clone was seen a few times. The chain has TRBV9 and TRBJ2-3, with 9 bases fitting TRBD2. V lost 9 bases and J lost 6; bases outside the gene matches: 8. The CDR3 extends over 13 amino acids. Germline V lookup: CDR1 SGDLS, CDR2 YYNGEE. The CDR3 protein is CATTSGGRDTQYF. In DNA, the CDR3 is TGTGCCACGACCAGCGGGGGGAGGGATACGCAGTATTTT.

The chain combines TRBV6-8 with TRBJ1-1; D remains ambiguous. This CDR3 contains 14 residues. The germline V gene encodes CDR1 MNHGY and CDR2 SAAAGT. V lost 6 bases to trimming and J lost 2 bases, with 13 bases between them. In DNA, the CDR3 is TGTGCCAGCAGCCTGACGGAGCTTAACACTGAAGCTTTCTTT. Encoded protein: CASSLTELNTEAFF.

This chain joins TRBV28 and TRBJ1-2; possible D gene TRBD1, 6 bases. The CDR3 spans 14 residues. The V and J ends lost 4 bases and 3 bases respectively, with 12 bases between them. Germline CDR1 is MDHEN and CDR2 is SYDVKM. CDR3 DNA sequence: TGTGCCAGCAGTTCGGGGGCGAAGGACTATGGCTACACCTTC. This sequence encodes CASSSGAKDYGYTF.

The V gene is TRBV9, the J gene TRBJ2-1; TRBD1 might be the D (6 bases). The CDR3 has 15 residues. V was clipped by 0 bases and J by 2 bases, with 9 bases between them. CDR1 is SGDLS and CDR2 is YYNGEE in the germline V gene. The CDR3 protein is CASSVDTGTYNEQFF. DNA of the CDR3: TGTGCCAGCAGCGTAGATACAGGGACCTACAATGAGCAGTTCTTC.